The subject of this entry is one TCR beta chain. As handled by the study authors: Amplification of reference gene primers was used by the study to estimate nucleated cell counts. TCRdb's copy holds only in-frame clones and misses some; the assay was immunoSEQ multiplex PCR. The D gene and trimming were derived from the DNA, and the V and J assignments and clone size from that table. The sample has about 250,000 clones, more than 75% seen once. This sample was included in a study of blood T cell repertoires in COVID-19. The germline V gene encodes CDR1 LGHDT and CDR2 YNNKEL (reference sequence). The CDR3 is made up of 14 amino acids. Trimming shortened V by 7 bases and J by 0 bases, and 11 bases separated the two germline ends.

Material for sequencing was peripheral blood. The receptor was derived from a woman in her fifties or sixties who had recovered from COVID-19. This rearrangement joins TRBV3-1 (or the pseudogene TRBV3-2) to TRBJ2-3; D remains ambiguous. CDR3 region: CASTPMASTDTQYF. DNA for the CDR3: TGTGCCAGCACCCCCATGGCTAGCACAGATACGCAGTATTTT.